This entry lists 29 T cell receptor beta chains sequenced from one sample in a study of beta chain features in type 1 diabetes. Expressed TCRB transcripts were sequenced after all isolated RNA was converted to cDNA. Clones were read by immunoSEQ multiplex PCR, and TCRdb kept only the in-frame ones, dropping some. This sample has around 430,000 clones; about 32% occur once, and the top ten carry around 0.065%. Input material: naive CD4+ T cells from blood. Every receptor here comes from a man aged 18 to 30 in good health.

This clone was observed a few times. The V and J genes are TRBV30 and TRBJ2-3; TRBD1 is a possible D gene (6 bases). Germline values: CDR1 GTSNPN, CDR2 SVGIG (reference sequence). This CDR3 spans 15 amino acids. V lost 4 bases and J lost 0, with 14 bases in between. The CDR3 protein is CAWTVDSGSTDTQYF. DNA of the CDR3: TGTGCCTGGACGGTGGACAGTGGGAGCACAGATACGCAGTATTTT.

The CDR3 region is CASSQDRAGDQPQHF. Here the CDR3 DNA reads TGTGCCAGCAGCCAAGATCGGGCAGGTGATCAGCCCCAGCATTTT. The chain recombines TRBV4-2 with TRBJ1-5; no clear D gene. Trimming took off 0 bases at V and 5 bases at J, with 11 bases between the two ends. CDR3 size: 15 residues. Germline-derived CDR1 and CDR2 are LGHNA and YNFKEQ.

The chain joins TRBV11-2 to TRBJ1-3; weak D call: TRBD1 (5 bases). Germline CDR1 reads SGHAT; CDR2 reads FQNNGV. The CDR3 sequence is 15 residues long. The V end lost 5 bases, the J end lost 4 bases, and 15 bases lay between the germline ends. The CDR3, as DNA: TGTGCCAGCAGCGCTTCCGGGGGATCAGGAAACACCATATATTTT. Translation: CASSASGGSGNTIYF. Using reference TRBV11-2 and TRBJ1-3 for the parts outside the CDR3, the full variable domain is EAGVAQSPRYKIIEKRQSVAFWCNPISGHATLYWYQQILGQGPKLLIQFQNNGVVDDSQLPKDRFSAERLKGVDSTLKIQPAKLEDSAVYLCASSASGGSGNTIYFGEGSWLTVV.

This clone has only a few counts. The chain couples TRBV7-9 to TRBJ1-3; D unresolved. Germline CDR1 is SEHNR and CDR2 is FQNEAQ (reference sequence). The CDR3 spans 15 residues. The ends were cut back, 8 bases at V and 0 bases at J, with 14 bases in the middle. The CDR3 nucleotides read TGTGCCAGCCGGCCAGATACTTACTCTGGAAACACCATATATTTT. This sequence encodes CASRPDTYSGNTIYF.

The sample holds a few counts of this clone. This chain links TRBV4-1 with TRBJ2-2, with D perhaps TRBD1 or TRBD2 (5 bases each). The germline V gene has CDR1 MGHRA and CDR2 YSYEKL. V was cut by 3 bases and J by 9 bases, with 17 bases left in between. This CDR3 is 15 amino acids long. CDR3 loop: CASSHRWGLSRELFF. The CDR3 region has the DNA TGCGCCAGCAGCCACCGGTGGGGGTTGAGCAGGGAGCTGTTTTTT.

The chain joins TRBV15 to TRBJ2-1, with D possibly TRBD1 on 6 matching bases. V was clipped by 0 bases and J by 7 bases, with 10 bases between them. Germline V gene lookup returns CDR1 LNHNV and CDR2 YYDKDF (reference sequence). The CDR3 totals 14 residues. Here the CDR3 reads CATSREGTRNEQFF. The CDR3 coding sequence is TGTGCCACCAGCAGAGAAGGGACACGGAATGAGCAGTTCTTC.

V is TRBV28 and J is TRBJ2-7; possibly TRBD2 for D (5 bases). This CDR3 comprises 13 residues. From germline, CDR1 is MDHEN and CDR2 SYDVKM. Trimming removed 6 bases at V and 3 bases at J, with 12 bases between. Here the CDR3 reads CASRLAGLYEQYF. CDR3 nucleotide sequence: TGTGCCAGCAGGCTGGCCGGACTCTACGAGCAGTACTTC.

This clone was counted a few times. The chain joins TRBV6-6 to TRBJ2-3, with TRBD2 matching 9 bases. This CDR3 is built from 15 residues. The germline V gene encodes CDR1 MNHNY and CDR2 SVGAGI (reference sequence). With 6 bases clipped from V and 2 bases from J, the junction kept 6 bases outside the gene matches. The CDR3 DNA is TGTGCCAGCAGCGCGACTAGCGGCCTCACAGATACGCAGTATTTT. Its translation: CASSATSGLTDTQYF.

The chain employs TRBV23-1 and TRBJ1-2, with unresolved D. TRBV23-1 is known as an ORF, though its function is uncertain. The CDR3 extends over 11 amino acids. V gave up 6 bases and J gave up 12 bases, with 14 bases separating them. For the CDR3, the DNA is TGCGCCAGCAGCCGGATAGCCTGGAACACCTTC. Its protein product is CASSRIAWNTF.

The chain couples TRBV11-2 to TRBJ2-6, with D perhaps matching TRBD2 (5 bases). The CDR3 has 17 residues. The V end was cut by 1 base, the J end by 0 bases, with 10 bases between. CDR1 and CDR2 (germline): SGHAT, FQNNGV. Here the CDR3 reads CASSLVPGSSGANVLTF. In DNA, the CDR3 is TGTGCCAGCAGCTTAGTTCCGGGGAGCTCTGGGGCCAACGTCCTGACTTTC.

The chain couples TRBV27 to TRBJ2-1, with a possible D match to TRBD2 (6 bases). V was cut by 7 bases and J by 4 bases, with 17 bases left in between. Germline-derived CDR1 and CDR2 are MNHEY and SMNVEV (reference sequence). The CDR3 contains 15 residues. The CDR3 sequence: CASTLWAGPYNEQFF. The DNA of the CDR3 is TGTGCCAGCACCCTATGGGCGGGGCCTTACAATGAGCAGTTCTTC.

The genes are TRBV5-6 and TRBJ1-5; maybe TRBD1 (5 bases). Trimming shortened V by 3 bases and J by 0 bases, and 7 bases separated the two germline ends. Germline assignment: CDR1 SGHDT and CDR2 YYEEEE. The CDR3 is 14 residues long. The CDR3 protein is CASSSTGSNQPQHF. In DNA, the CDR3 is TGTGCCAGCAGCTCAACAGGTAGCAATCAGCCCCAGCATTTT.

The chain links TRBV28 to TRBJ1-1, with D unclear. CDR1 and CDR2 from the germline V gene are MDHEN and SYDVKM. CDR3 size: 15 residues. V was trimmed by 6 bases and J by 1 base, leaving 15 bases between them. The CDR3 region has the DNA TGTGCCAGCAGCCTGACGACCCGAACGAACACTGAAGCTTTCTTT. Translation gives CASSLTTRTNTEAFF.

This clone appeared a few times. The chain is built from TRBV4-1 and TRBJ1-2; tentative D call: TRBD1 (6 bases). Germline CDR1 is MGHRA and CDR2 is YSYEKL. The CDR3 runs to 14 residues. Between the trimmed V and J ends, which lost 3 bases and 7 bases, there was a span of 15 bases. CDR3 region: CASSQSRGVGGYTF. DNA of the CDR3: TGCGCCAGCAGCCAGTCCAGGGGTGTTGGTGGCTACACCTTC.

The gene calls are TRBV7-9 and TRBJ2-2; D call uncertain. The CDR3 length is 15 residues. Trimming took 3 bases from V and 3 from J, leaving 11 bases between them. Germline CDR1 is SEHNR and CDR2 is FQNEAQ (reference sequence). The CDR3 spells CASSFWRSDTGELFF. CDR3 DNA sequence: TGTGCCAGCAGCTTTTGGCGGAGTGACACCGGGGAGCTGTTTTTT.

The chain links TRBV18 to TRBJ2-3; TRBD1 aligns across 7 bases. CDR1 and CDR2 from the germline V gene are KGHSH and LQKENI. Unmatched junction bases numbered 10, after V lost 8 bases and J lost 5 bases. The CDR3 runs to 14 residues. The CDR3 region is CASNRDSSLDTQYF. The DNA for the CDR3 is TGTGCCAGCAATCGGGACAGTTCCCTAGATACGCAGTATTTT.

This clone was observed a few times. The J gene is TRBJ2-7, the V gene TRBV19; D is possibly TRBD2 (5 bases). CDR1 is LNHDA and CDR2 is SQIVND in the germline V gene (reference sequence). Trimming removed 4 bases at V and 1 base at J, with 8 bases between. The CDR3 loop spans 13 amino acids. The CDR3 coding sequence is TGTGCCAGTAGTAGAGAGGGATCCTACGAGCAGTACTTC. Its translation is CASSREGSYEQYF.

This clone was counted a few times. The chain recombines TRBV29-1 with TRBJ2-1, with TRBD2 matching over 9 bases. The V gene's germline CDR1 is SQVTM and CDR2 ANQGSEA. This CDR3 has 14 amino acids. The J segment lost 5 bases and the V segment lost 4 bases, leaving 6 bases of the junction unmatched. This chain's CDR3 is CSVGETSGHNEQFF. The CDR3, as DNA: TGCAGCGTTGGAGAGACTAGCGGCCACAATGAGCAGTTCTTC.

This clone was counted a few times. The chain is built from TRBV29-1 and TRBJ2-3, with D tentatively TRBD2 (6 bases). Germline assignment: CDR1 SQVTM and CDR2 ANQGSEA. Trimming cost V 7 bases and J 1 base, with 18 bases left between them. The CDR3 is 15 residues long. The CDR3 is CSANVGGGGTDTQYF. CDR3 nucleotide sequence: TGCAGCGCGAATGTGGGAGGTGGCGGCACAGATACGCAGTATTTT.

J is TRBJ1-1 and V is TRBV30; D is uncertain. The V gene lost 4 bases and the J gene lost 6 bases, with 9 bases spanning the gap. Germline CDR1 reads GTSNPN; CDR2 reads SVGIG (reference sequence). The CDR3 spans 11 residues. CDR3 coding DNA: TGTGCCTGGAAAGAAGGAGCTGAAGCTTTCTTT. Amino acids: CAWKEGAEAFF.

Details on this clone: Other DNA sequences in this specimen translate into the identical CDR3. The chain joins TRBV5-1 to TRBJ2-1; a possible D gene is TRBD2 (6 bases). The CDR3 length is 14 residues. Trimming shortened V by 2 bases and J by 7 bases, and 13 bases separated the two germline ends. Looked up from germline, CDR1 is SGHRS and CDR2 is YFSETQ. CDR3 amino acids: CASSFGTGGNEQFF. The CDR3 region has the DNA TGCGCCAGCAGCTTCGGGACTGGTGGAAATGAGCAGTTCTTC.

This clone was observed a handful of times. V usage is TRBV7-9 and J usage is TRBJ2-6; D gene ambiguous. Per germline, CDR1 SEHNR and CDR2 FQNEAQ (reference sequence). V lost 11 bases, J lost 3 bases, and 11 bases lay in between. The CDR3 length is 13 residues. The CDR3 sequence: CAGLINGANVLTF. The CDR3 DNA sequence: TGTGCCGGCCTCATAAATGGGGCCAACGTCCTGACTTTC.

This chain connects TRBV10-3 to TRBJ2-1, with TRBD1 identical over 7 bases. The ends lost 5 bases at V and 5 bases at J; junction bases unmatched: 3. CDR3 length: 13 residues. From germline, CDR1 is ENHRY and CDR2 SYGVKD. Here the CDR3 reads CAISHDRDNEQFF. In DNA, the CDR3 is TGTGCCATCAGTCACGACAGGGACAATGAGCAGTTCTTC.

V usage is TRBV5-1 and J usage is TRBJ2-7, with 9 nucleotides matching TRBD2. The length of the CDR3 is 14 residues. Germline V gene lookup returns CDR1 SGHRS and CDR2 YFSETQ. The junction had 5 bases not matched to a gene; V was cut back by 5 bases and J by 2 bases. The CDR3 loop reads CASSTTSGAYEQYF. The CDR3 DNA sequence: TGCGCCAGCAGTACGACTAGCGGAGCCTACGAGCAGTACTTC.

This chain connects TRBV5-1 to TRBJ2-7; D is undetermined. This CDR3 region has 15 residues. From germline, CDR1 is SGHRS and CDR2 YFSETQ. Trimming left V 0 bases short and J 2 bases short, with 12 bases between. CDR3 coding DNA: TGCGCCAGCAGCTTGGCGAAGACGCTCACCTACGAGCAGTACTTC. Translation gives CASSLAKTLTYEQYF.

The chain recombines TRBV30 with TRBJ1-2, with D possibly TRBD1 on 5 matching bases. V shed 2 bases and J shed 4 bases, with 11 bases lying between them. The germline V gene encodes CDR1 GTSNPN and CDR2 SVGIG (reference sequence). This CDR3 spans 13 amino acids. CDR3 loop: CAWSSGSGYGYTF. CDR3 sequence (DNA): TGTGCCTGGAGTTCAGGGAGTGGCTATGGCTACACCTTC.

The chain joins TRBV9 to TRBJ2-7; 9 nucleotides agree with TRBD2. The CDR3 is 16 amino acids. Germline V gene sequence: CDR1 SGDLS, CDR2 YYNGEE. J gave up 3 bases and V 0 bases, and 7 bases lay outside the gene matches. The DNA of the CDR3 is TGTGCCAGCAGCGTAGGACCCCGGCGGGAGGGCTACGAGCAGTACTTC. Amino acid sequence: CASSVGPRREGYEQYF. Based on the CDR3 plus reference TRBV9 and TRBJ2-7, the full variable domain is DSGVTQTPKHLITATGQRVTLRCSPRSGDLSVYWYQQSLDQGLQFLIQYYNGEERAKGNILERFSAQQFPDLHSELNLSSLELGDSALYFCASSVGPRREGYEQYFGPGTRLTVT.

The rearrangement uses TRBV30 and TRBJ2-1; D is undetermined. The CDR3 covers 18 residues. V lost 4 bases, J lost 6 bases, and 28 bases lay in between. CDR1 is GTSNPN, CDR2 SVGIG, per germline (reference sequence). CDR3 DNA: TGTGCCTGGAACCTGGGCATATCCTCGACCCATAAGGTCAATGAGCAGTTCTTC. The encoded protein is CAWNLGISSTHKVNEQFF.

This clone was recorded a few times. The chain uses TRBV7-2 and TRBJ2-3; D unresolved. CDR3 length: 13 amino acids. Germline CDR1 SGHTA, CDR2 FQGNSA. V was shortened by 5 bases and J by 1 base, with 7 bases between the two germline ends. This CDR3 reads CASSPIGTDTQYF. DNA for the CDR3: TGTGCCAGCAGCCCCATTGGCACAGATACGCAGTATTTT.